This passage covers 14 T cell receptor beta chains from one sample sequenced in a study of a mutant IDH1 vaccine in newly diagnosed glioma. Using immunoSEQ multiplex PCR, the repertoire was profiled, and TCRdb retains in-frame clones only, with some absent. The sample records 20,000 to 25,000 clones, roughly 93% being singletons. Time point noted: baseline, week 1 (first vaccination visit). Treatment denoted: pre-vaccination baseline after standard-of-care therapy. The sample in question was PBMCs, obtained from a glioma patient treated with radiotherapy, temozolomide or both. These receptors all stem from a man in his forties or fifties with glioma.

V gene TRBV28 combines with J gene TRBJ2-3, with 8 bases lining up with TRBD2. The CDR3 extends over 15 amino acids. V was clipped by 2 bases and J by 1 base; unmatched bases: 2. Germline V gene data show CDR1 as MDHEN and CDR2 as SYDVKM. In nucleotides, the CDR3 is TGTGCCAGCAGTTTAGTGACTAGCGGCACAGATACGCAGTATTTT. Translated, it gives CASSLVTSGTDTQYF.

The V call is TRBV11-2, the J call TRBJ2-1; 7 nucleotides agree with TRBD2. V dropped 1 base and J dropped 7; count of bases not matched to a gene: 4. The germline V gene encodes CDR1 SGHAT and CDR2 FQNNGV. This CDR3 contains 14 residues. The CDR3 DNA is TGTGCCAGCAGCTTAGTACTAGCGAGGAATGAGCAGTTCTTC. It encodes CASSLVLARNEQFF.

The chain links TRBV27 to TRBJ1-5; D not resolved. V lost 1 base and J lost 5, with 12 bases in between. Germline CDR1 and CDR2: MNHEY and SMNVEV (reference sequence). CDR3 length: 15 amino acids. The CDR3: CASSLYWAGDQPQHF. CDR3 nucleotide sequence: TGTGCCAGCAGTTTATACTGGGCAGGTGATCAGCCCCAGCATTTT.

The chain recombines TRBV4-1 with TRBJ2-3; tentative D call: TRBD1 (5 bases). V was shortened by 4 bases and J by 2 bases, with 22 bases between the two germline ends. CDR3 length: 18 residues. Germline-derived CDR1 and CDR2 are MGHRA and YSYEKL. The CDR3 region has the DNA TGCGCCAGCAGCCCGGACACCTTCATTATTTCGAACACAGATACGCAGTATTTT. Its translation is CASSPDTFIISNTDTQYF.

As for this clone: An end of the junction does not agree with germline; a read error may underlie this. The chain carries TRBV27 and TRBJ2-1; 10 nucleotides line up with TRBD2. From germline, CDR1 is MNHEY and CDR2 SMNVEV (reference sequence). This CDR3 has 17 residues. Here the CDR3 reads CASSGVRLAGDYHEQFF. In DNA, the CDR3 is TGTGCCAGCAGCGGGGTCCGGCTAGCGGGAGACTACCATGAGCAGTTCTTC.

The rearrangement uses TRBV19 and TRBJ1-2; 7 bases fit TRBD1. The CDR3 is 13 amino acids. The V gene end was trimmed by 5 bases and the J gene end by 4 bases; junction bases not matched to a gene: 4. The germline CDR1 and CDR2 sequences are LNHDA and SQIVND (reference sequence). The CDR3 sequence is CASSAGQIYGYTF. CDR3 bases: TGTGCCAGTAGTGCGGGACAGATCTATGGCTACACCTTC.

This clone has just one count. The chain joins TRBV9 to TRBJ2-3; D might be TRBD2 (7 bases). This CDR3 contains 15 residues. V lost 1 base and J 6 bases, leaving 15 bases between the germline ends. Germline lookup yields CDR1 SGDLS and CDR2 YYNGEE. The CDR3 sequence is CASSVWRGGADTQYF. CDR3 in DNA: TGTGCCAGCAGCGTATGGAGGGGGGGGGCTGATACGCAGTATTTT.

The V gene is TRBV25-1, the J gene TRBJ2-7, with D possibly being TRBD1 (6 bases). The CDR3 loop spans 14 amino acids. The ends were cut back, 3 bases at V and 4 bases at J, with 13 bases in the middle. The germline V gene has CDR1 MGHDK and CDR2 SYGVNS. The CDR3 protein is CASSEAGEVYEQYF. The CDR3 region has the DNA TGTGCCAGCAGTGAGGCAGGGGAAGTGTACGAGCAGTACTTC.

The chain has TRBV19 and TRBJ1-2; perhaps TRBD1 as D (6 bases). Germline CDR1 and CDR2: LNHDA and SQIVND (reference sequence). This CDR3 comprises 14 residues. Deletions cut 5 bases from V and 4 bases from J, with 14 bases between. The CDR3 is CASSVQGLPYGYTF. CDR3 DNA: TGTGCCAGTAGTGTCCAGGGGTTGCCCTATGGCTACACCTTC.

The DNA for the CDR3 is TGTGCCAGCAGTTTTGGGGTCGAAAAACTGTTTTTT. Amino acid sequence: CASSFGVEKLFF. This chain links TRBV2 with TRBJ1-4; D gene ambiguous. The germline V gene encodes CDR1 SNHLY and CDR2 FYNNEI. Trimming cost V 5 bases and J 8 bases, with 9 bases left between them. The CDR3 loop spans 12 amino acids.

The J gene is TRBJ1-1, the V gene TRBV29-1, with 7 bases matching TRBD1. The CDR3 spans 10 residues. J lost 11 bases, V lost 7 bases, and 7 bases had no gene match. Germline values: CDR1 SQVTM, CDR2 ANQGSEA. CDR3 DNA sequence: TGCAGCGCTGCGGACAGGAACGCTTTCTTT. Translated: CSAADRNAFF.

The chain couples TRBV2 to TRBJ1-1, with D possibly matching TRBD1 (5 bases). The CDR3 contains 13 residues. The ends were cut back, 4 bases at V and 11 bases at J, with 17 bases in the middle. Germline CDR1 reads SNHLY; CDR2 reads FYNNEI. CDR3 DNA: TGTGCCAGCAGTGTCGGGTTGTTGGGGCCGGCTTTCTTT. Protein: CASSVGLLGPAFF.

This chain joins TRBV2 and TRBJ1-3; the D gene is possibly TRBD1 (5 bases). There are 12 residues in the CDR3. With 7 bases removed from V and 4 bases from J, the gap between germline ends came to 8 bases. Germline V gene sequence: CDR1 SNHLY, CDR2 FYNNEI. The chain's CDR3 is CASKDRGNTIYF. CDR3 sequence (DNA): TGTGCCAGCAAAGACAGAGGAAACACCATATATTTT.

This chain links TRBV9 with TRBJ2-2, with 7 bases fitting TRBD1. V was pared by 4 bases and J by 6 bases, with 15 bases of the junction left unmatched. This CDR3 has 17 amino acids. Germline V CDR1 and CDR2: SGDLS, YYNGEE. This chain's CDR3 is CASSPEAAGGSSGELFF. The CDR3 bases are TGTGCCAGCAGCCCCGAAGCAGCAGGGGGTAGCTCCGGGGAGCTGTTTTTT. Supplemented by reference TRBV9 and TRBJ2-2, the full variable domain reads DSGVTQTPKHLITATGQRVTLRCSPRSGDLSVYWYQQSLDQGLQFLIQYYNGEERAKGNILERFSAQQFPDLHSELNLSSLELGDSALYFCASSPEAAGGSSGELFFGEGSRLTVL.